The clone carrying this T cell receptor beta chain was recorded a few times. What it recognizes is unknown. The CDR3 is 18 residues long. Per germline, CDR1 SGHAT and CDR2 FQNNGV. The V segment lost 4 bases and the J segment 1 base; nucleotides outside the gene matches: 10. These data belong to a study of response to subunit inactivated influenza vaccine. MiXCR, run by TCRdb on the RT-PCR reads, gives a single entry per CDR3 protein. This sample has about 520,000 distinct CDR3 sequences, with approximately 6.9% found just once. Points from the study as a whole: The authors offered the suggestion that each seasonal influenza vaccination recruits few new T cells.

This rearrangement joins TRBV11-2 to TRBJ2-1; 10 nucleotides align to TRBD2. This clonotype originated in a man aged 45-69 years who received an inactivated influenza vaccine. Sequenced material: PBMCs from blood, taken roughly 24 months after vaccination. The CDR3 DNA is TGTGCCAGCAGCTCCCTCAAGCGGGGGGGCGAATCCTACAATGAGCAGTTCTTC. As protein: CASSSLKRGGESYNEQFF.